A single sample gave rise to the 20 T cell receptor beta chains below, sequenced in a study of T cell responses to AZD1222 COVID-19 vaccine. Some clones are missing from TCRdb's copy, which holds only in-frame ones; the method was immunoSEQ multiplex PCR. The sample holds 200,000 to 250,000 clones, approximately 94% seen once. The sequences come from peripheral blood, collected on day 0 of MenACWY control vaccination. The receptors derive from an adult in good health.

This rearrangement joins TRBV12-3 or TRBV12-4 to TRBJ2-1; D gene unclear. V was shortened by 6 bases and J by 4 bases, with 4 bases between the two germline ends. This CDR3 has 11 amino acids. The chain's CDR3 is CASSRYNEQFF. CDR3 nucleotides: TGTGCCAGCAGCCGGTACAATGAGCAGTTCTTC.

The chain carries TRBV30 and TRBJ1-1; D is possibly TRBD1 (6 bases). The CDR3 spans 14 residues. With 4 bases removed from V and 2 bases from J, the gap between germline ends came to 14 bases. Per the germline V gene, CDR1 is GTSNPN and CDR2 is SVGIG (reference sequence). Written as DNA, the CDR3 is TGTGCCTGGAATTTGGGACACCGAAACACTGAAGCTTTCTTT. Protein: CAWNLGHRNTEAFF.

The J gene is TRBJ1-6, the V gene TRBV30; TRBD1 might be the D (6 bases). This CDR3 comprises 13 residues. Germline lookup yields CDR1 GTSNPN and CDR2 SVGIG (reference sequence). Deletions cut 5 bases from V and 10 bases from J, with 15 bases between. CDR3 loop: CAWGGQFSSPLHF. The CDR3 DNA reads as TGTGCCTGGGGCGGACAGTTCTCATCACCCCTCCACTTT.

The chain couples TRBV28 to TRBJ1-2, with a weak D call TRBD1 (5 bases). The CDR3 totals 14 residues. V lost 3 bases to trimming and J lost 4 bases, with 12 bases between them. The germline CDR1 and CDR2 sequences are MDHEN and SYDVKM. The CDR3 protein is CASSFGGDVYGYTF. The CDR3 nucleotides read TGTGCCAGCAGTTTTGGGGGAGATGTCTATGGCTACACCTTC.

DNA of the CDR3: TGCGCCAGCGGGTCTGAATCACCCCTCCACTTT. It is translated as CASGSESPLHF. This rearrangement joins TRBV23-1 to TRBJ1-6; D is unresolved. TRBV23-1 is annotated as an ORF whose role is uncertain. Between the trimmed V and J ends, which lost 8 bases and 10 bases, there was a span of 9 bases. The CDR3 length is 11 residues.

This chain uses TRBV15 with TRBJ2-1, with D unresolved. Per the germline V gene, CDR1 is LNHNV and CDR2 is YYDKDF (reference sequence). The CDR3 is 15 amino acids. Trimming removed 5 bases at V and 1 base at J, with 12 bases between. The CDR3 is CATSLARASYNEQFF. In DNA, the CDR3 is TGTGCCACCAGCCTGGCCAGAGCTTCCTACAATGAGCAGTTCTTC.

Concerning this clone itself: Additional DNA sequences in this sample encode the identical CDR3. The rearrangement uses TRBV19 and TRBJ2-7, with 10 nucleotides matching TRBD1. The length of the CDR3 is 14 residues. J was trimmed by 2 bases and V by 3 bases; bases with no gene match: 1. Germline CDR1 LNHDA, CDR2 SQIVND (reference sequence). The CDR3 loop is CASSIGTGAYEQYF. CDR3 nucleotides: TGTGCCAGTAGTATCGGGACAGGGGCCTACGAGCAGTACTTC.

This chain connects TRBV12-3 or TRBV12-4 to TRBJ1-1; D is uncertain. V was cut by 3 bases and J by 6 bases, with 11 bases left in between. The CDR3 runs 13 residues. The CDR3 region is CASSFWEEAEAFF. The CDR3 region has the DNA TGTGCCAGCAGTTTCTGGGAGGAGGCTGAAGCTTTCTTT.

The chain employs TRBV12-5 and TRBJ1-3, with D possibly TRBD1 on 5 matching bases. The CDR3 covers 17 residues. Between the trimmed V and J ends, which lost 1 base and 2 bases, there was a span of 15 bases. Germline CDR1 reads LGHNT; CDR2 reads FRNRAP. CDR3 nucleotide sequence: TGTGCTAGTGGTTTGGATTCCAGGGCTGTGACTGGAAACACCATATATTTT. Its protein product is CASGLDSRAVTGNTIYF.

The CDR3 here is CASSPENGGPYGYTF. The CDR3 DNA reads TGCGCCAGCAGCCCCGAAAACGGGGGGCCCTATGGCTACACCTTC. This rearrangement joins TRBV5-1 to TRBJ1-2; D perhaps matches TRBD1 (6 bases). The length of the CDR3 is 15 residues. CDR1 and CDR2 from the germline V gene are SGHRS and YFSETQ. Trimming removed 4 bases at V and 4 bases at J, with 17 bases between.

The CDR3 nucleotides are TGTGCCAGCAGTTTGTTGTGGGACGGGGAGCTGTTTTTT. This sequence encodes CASSLLWDGELFF. V is TRBV28 and J is TRBJ2-2; no reliable D call. The CDR3 spans 13 residues. Germline-derived CDR1 and CDR2 are MDHEN and SYDVKM. The ends were cut back, 3 bases at V and 7 bases at J, with 9 bases in the middle.

This clone was detected only a few times. This sequence joins TRBV10-3 and TRBJ1-2; 11 bases line up with TRBD1. Germline V gives CDR1 ENHRY, CDR2 SYGVKD. This CDR3 spans 14 amino acids. V lost 6 bases, J lost 3 bases, and 3 bases stayed unmatched. CDR3 DNA sequence: TGTGCCATCAGGGACAGGGGGCAGGACTATGGCTACACCTTC. It translates to CAIRDRGQDYGYTF.

J is TRBJ1-5 and V is TRBV5-6; D is possibly TRBD1 (5 bases). Trimming took off 0 bases at V and 4 bases at J, with 17 bases between the two ends. The CDR3 length is 17 residues. Germline values: CDR1 SGHDT, CDR2 YYEEEE. The CDR3 nucleotides read TGTGCCAGCAGCTTGGGTTCAGGGAGCACTTCGAATCAGCCCCAGCATTTT. Its translation is CASSLGSGSTSNQPQHF.

The DNA for the CDR3 is TGCGCCAGCAGCCAAGGGGCAGGGGGCACTGGAAACACCATATATTTT. This translates into CASSQGAGGTGNTIYF. This chain uses TRBV4-3 with TRBJ1-3; 8 bases map to TRBD1. Per germline, CDR1 LGHNA and CDR2 YSLEER. With V trimmed by 1 base and J by 2 bases, 4 bases remained unmatched. The CDR3 runs 16 residues.

This chain connects TRBV28 to TRBJ1-1; D is unresolved. Germline assignment: CDR1 MDHEN and CDR2 SYDVKM. The CDR3 totals 13 residues. Trimming shortened V by 4 bases and J by 1 base, and 7 bases separated the two germline ends. In nucleotides, the CDR3 is TGTGCCAGCAGTTATACAAGGAACACTGAAGCTTTCTTT. It specifies CASSYTRNTEAFF.

The count of this clone is one. The rearrangement uses TRBV5-1 and TRBJ2-7; 12 bases fit TRBD1. The ends lost 3 bases at V and 5 bases at J; junction bases unmatched: 6. The CDR3 length is 15 residues. Germline-derived CDR1 and CDR2 are SGHRS and YFSETQ. CDR3 coding DNA: TGCGCCAGCAGCTGGGCCGGGACAGGGGGCAACGAGCAGTACTTC. This sequence encodes CASSWAGTGGNEQYF.

The CDR3: CASSFRGGPSDTQYF. The CDR3 DNA is TGTGCCAGCAGTTTTCGCGGGGGGCCCTCAGATACGCAGTATTTT. The genes are TRBV6-5 and TRBJ2-3, with 8 bases matching TRBD2. Germline loops: CDR1 MNHEY, CDR2 SVGAGI. The J segment lost 4 bases and the V segment lost 4 bases, leaving 7 bases of the junction unmatched. The CDR3 is 15 residues long.

This chain connects TRBV6-2 or TRBV6-3 to TRBJ1-5; 8 nucleotides match TRBD1. The CDR3 contains 15 residues. The germline gives CDR1 MNHEY, CDR2 SVGEGT. V was clipped by 6 bases and J by 7 bases; unmatched bases: 11. The CDR3 DNA reads as TGTGCCAGCAGCTTCCTAGGACAGGGCAGACAGCCCCAGCATTTT. It encodes CASSFLGQGRQPQHF.

This clone turned up a few times. This chain joins TRBV5-6 and TRBJ2-1, with D unclear. The ends were cut back, 3 bases at V and 1 base at J, with 11 bases in the middle. Germline assignment: CDR1 SGHDT and CDR2 YYEEEE. The CDR3 is 15 residues long. This CDR3 reads CASSSSKWSYNEQFF. The CDR3 DNA follows: TGTGCCAGCAGCTCCTCCAAGTGGTCCTACAATGAGCAGTTCTTC. Supplemented by reference TRBV5-6 and TRBJ2-1, the full variable domain reads DAGVTQSPTHLIKTRGQQVTLRCSPKSGHDTVSWYQQALGQGPQFIFQYYEEEERQRGNFPDRFSGHQFPNYSSELNVNALLLGDSALYLCASSSSKWSYNEQFFGPGTRLTVL.

On this clone itself: In the same sample, other DNA sequences code for this CDR3. CDR3: CAIEGSGNTIYF. DNA for the CDR3: TGTGCCATCGAAGGCTCTGGAAACACCATATATTTT. V usage is TRBV10-3 and J usage is TRBJ1-3; D gene unclear. Germline CDR1 reads ENHRY; CDR2 reads SYGVKD. This CDR3 has 12 amino acids. The ends were cut back, 8 bases at V and 0 bases at J, with 5 bases in the middle.